The present TCR beta chain was sequenced within a study of T cell changes during pregnancy in multiple sclerosis. Clones were sequenced by immunoSEQ multiplex PCR, and TCRdb holds only the in-frame ones, with some missing. The table lists roughly 40,000 clones, about 92% of them singletons. The sequences come from CD8+ T cells from peripheral blood mononuclear cells, collected in the first trimester of pregnancy. This receptor was identified in a female donor with multiple sclerosis, enrolled in a pregnancy study.

The CDR3 DNA is TGTGCCAGTAGTATCTCCAGGGGCACAGATACGCAGTATTTT. Translating it yields CASSISRGTDTQYF. This chain links TRBV19 with TRBJ2-3, with D possibly TRBD1 on 5 matching bases. This CDR3 has 14 amino acids. Germline values: CDR1 LNHDA, CDR2 SQIVND (reference sequence). V was shortened by 3 bases and J by 1 base, with 8 bases between the two germline ends.